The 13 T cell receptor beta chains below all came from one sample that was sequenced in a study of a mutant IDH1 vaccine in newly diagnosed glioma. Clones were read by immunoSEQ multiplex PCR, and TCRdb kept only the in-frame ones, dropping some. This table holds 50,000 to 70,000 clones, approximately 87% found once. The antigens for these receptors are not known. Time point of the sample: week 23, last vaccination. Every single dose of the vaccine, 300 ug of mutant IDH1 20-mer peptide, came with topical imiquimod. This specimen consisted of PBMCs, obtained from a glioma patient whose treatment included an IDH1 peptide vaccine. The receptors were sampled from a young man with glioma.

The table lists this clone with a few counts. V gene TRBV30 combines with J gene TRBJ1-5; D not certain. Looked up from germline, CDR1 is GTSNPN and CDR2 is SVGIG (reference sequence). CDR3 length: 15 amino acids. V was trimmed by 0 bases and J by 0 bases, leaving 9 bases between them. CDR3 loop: CAWSVDNLSNQPQHF. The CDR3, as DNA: TGTGCCTGGAGTGTCGACAACCTTAGCAATCAGCCCCAGCATTTT. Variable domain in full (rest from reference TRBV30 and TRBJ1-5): SQTIHQWPATLVQPVGSPLSLECTVEGTSNPNLYWYRQAAGRGLQLLFYSVGIGQISSEVPQNLSASRPQDRQFILSSKKLLLSDSGFYLCAWSVDNLSNQPQHFGDGTRLSIL.

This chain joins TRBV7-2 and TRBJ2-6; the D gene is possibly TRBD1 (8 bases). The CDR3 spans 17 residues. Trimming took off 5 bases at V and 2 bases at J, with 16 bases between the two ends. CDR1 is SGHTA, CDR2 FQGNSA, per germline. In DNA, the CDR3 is TGTGCCAGCAGCCACCGACAGGGGAGGGCTGGGGCCAACGTCCTGACTTTC. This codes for CASSHRQGRAGANVLTF.

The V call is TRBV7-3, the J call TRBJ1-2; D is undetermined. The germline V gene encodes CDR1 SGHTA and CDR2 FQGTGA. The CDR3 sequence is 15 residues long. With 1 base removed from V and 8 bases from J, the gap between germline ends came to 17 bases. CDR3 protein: CASSLRFQSGEGYTF. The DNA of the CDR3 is TGTGCCAGCAGCTTAAGGTTTCAGTCCGGTGAGGGCTACACCTTC.

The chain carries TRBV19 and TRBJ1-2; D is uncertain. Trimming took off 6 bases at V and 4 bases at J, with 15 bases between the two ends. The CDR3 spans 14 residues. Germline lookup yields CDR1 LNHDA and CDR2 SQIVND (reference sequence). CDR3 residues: CASSSSDRGYGYTF. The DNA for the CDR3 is TGTGCCAGTAGCTCCTCGGACCGCGGCTATGGCTACACCTTC.

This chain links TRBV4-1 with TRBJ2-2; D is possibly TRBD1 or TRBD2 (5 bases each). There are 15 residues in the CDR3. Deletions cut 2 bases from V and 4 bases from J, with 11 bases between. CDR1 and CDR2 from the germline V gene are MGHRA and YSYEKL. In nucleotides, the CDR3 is TGCGCCAGCAGCCAAACACTAGGGGTCACCGGGGAGCTGTTTTTT. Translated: CASSQTLGVTGELFF.

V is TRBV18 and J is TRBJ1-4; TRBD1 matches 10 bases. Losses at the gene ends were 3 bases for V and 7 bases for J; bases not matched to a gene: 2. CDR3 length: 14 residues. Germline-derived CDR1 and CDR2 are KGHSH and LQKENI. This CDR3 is CASSPGTGVEKLFF. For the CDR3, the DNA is TGTGCCAGCTCACCCGGGACAGGGGTTGAAAAACTGTTTTTT.

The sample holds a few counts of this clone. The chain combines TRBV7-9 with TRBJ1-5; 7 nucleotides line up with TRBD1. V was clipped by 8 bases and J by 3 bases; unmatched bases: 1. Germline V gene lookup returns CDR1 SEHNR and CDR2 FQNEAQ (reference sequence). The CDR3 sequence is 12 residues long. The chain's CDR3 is CASGQDNQPQHF. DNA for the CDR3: TGTGCCAGCGGACAGGACAATCAGCCCCAGCATTTT. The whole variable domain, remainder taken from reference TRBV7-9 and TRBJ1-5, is DTGVSQNPRHKITKRGQNVTFRCDPISEHNRLYWYRQTLGQGPEFLTYFQNEAQLEKSRLLSDRFSAERPKGSFSTLEIQRTEQGDSAMYLCASGQDNQPQHFGDGTRLSIL.

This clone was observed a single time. The CDR3 sequence: CASSQESGTSGRAFYEQYF. CDR3 nucleotide sequence: TGCGCCAGCAGCCAAGAATCCGGGACTAGCGGGAGGGCTTTTTACGAGCAGTACTTC. The V call is TRBV4-1, the J call TRBJ2-7, with 16 bases lining up with TRBD2. Per germline, CDR1 MGHRA and CDR2 YSYEKL. Germline trimming cut 0 bases from V and 4 bases from J; bases unmatched to any gene: 9. The CDR3 sequence is 19 residues long.

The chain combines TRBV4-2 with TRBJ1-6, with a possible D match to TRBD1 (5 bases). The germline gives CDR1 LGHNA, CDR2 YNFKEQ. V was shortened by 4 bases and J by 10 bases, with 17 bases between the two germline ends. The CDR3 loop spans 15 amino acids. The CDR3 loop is CASSLTQGMGSPLHF. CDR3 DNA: TGTGCCAGCAGCCTCACCCAGGGTATGGGATCACCCCTCCACTTT.

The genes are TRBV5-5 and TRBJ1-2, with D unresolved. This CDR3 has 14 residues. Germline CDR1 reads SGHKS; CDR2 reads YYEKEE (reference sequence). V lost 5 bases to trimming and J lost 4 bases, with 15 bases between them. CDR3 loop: CASSSFKAGYGYTF. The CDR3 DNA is TGTGCCAGCAGTTCCTTCAAGGCAGGCTATGGCTACACCTTC.

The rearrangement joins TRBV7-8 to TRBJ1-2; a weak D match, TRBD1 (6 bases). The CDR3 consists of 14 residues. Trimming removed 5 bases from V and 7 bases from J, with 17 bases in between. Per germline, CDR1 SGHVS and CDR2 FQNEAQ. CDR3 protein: CASSRPGGRTGYTF. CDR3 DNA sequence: TGTGCCAGCAGCCGTCCGGGGGGGCGTACTGGCTACACCTTC.

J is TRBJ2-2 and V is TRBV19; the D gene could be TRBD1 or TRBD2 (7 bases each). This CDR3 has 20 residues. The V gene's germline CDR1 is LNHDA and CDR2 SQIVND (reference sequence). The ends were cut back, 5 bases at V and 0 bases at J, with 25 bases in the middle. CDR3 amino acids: CASSSGGYRGPSPNTGELFF. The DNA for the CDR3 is TGTGCCAGTAGTTCCGGGGGGTACAGGGGTCCGAGTCCGAACACCGGGGAGCTGTTTTTT.

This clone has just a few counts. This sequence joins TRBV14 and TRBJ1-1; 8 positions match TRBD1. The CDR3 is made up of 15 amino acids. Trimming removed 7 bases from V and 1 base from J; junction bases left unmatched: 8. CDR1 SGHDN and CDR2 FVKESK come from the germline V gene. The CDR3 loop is CASTLITGGNTEAFF. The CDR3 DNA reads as TGTGCCAGCACCTTAATTACAGGGGGGAACACTGAAGCTTTCTTT.